These 21 T cell receptor beta chains were sequenced from one sample in a study of blood T cell repertoires in COVID-19. The assay was immunoSEQ multiplex PCR, and TCRdb's table has in-frame clones only and misses some. The sample has tens of thousands of clones; approximately 91% are singletons. Sequenced material: peripheral blood. These receptors were obtained from a man aged 60 to 69 with acute or convalescent COVID-19.

The chain carries TRBV7-6 and TRBJ2-7; perhaps TRBD2 as D (5 bases). This CDR3 contains 16 residues. Germline CDR1 is SGHVS and CDR2 is FNYEAQ. The V end was cut by 1 base, the J end by 2 bases, with 15 bases between. The CDR3 DNA reads TGTGCCAGCAGCTTAGTTGGACTCGAGAGGGCCTACGAGCAGTACGTC. Its translation is CASSLVGLERAYEQYV.

This chain links TRBV27 with TRBJ2-1, with D unclear. The germline V gene has CDR1 MNHEY and CDR2 SMNVEV (reference sequence). This CDR3 has 15 residues. Between the trimmed V and J ends, which lost 2 bases and 0 bases, there was a span of 8 bases. The CDR3 is CASSLHSYSYNEQFF. The CDR3 bases are TGTGCCAGCAGTTTACACAGTTACTCCTACAATGAGCAGTTCTTC.

This chain uses TRBV2 with TRBJ1-5; D is undetermined. V lost 6 bases and J 6 bases, leaving 18 bases between the germline ends. Germline-derived CDR1 and CDR2 are SNHLY and FYNNEI. The CDR3 runs to 15 residues. Here the CDR3 reads CASSVGADRSQPQHF. The DNA of the CDR3 is TGTGCCAGCAGCGTCGGAGCTGACCGCAGTCAGCCCCAGCATTTT.

The chain is built from TRBV5-8 and TRBJ1-2, with 7 bases identical to TRBD1. V was pared by 4 bases and J by 3 bases, with 6 bases of the junction left unmatched. CDR3 length: 14 amino acids. The germline V gene encodes CDR1 SGHTS and CDR2 YDEGEE. This CDR3 is CASSVDRVHYGYTF. The CDR3 DNA reads as TGTGCCAGCAGCGTCGACAGGGTTCACTATGGCTACACCTTC.

This chain links TRBV6-4 with TRBJ2-2, with 16 bases lining up with TRBD2. The V gene's germline CDR1 is MRHNA and CDR2 SNTAGT. This CDR3 has 17 residues. V was clipped by 6 bases and J by 10 bases; unmatched bases: 11. The CDR3 DNA reads TGTGCCAGCAGGGCCGGGACTAGCGGGAGGGCTTTCGAGGAGCTGTTTTTT. Encoded protein: CASRAGTSGRAFEELFF.

CDR3 sequence: CASSYDFGSEQYF. CDR3 nucleotides: TGTGCCAGCAGCTATGATTTTGGCAGTGAGCAGTACTTC. The chain is built from TRBV7-2 and TRBJ2-7; the D is unclear. The length of the CDR3 is 13 residues. Between the trimmed V and J ends, which lost 4 bases and 7 bases, there was a span of 14 bases. Germline CDR1 SGHTA, CDR2 FQGNSA.

The chain carries TRBV28 and TRBJ2-7, with a tentative D call TRBD1 (5 bases). Trimming removed 7 bases from V and 0 bases from J, with 13 bases in between. The germline gives CDR1 MDHEN, CDR2 SYDVKM. The CDR3 totals 14 residues. CDR3 nucleotides: TGTGCCAGCACTCAACCTAGGGGCTCCTACGAGCAGTACTTC. Protein sequence: CASTQPRGSYEQYF.

CDR3 protein: CASSPGAGYGYTF. As DNA, the CDR3 is TGTGCCAGCAGCCCAGGGGCCGGGTATGGCTACACCTTC. V usage is TRBV11-3 and J usage is TRBJ1-2; weak D call: TRBD1 (6 bases). CDR3 length: 13 residues. Germline V gene lookup returns CDR1 SGHNT and CDR2 YENEEA. Trimming removed 5 bases at V and 5 bases at J, with 12 bases between.

This chain joins TRBV30 and TRBJ2-1; TRBD2 agrees at 8 bases. The CDR3 length is 16 residues. V shed 3 bases, J shed 3 bases, and the junction held 10 bases outside the gene matches. In germline, CDR1 is GTSNPN, CDR2 SVGIG (reference sequence). As DNA, the CDR3 is TGTGCCTGGAGCGCCAGCGGGAGCCTGTACTACAATGAGCAGTTCTTC. As protein: CAWSASGSLYYNEQFF.

The rearrangement links TRBV5-1 to TRBJ2-2; D not resolved. Trimming removed 0 bases from V and 3 bases from J, with 6 bases in between. This CDR3 spans 14 amino acids. Germline V lookup: CDR1 SGHRS, CDR2 YFSETQ. CDR3 bases: TGCGCCAGCAGCTTGGGACTGTACACCGGGGAGCTGTTTTTT. Protein sequence: CASSLGLYTGELFF.

This chain uses TRBV6-1 with TRBJ2-7, with D possibly TRBD1 on 6 matching bases. The CDR3 is 15 amino acids. Germline loops: CDR1 MNHNS, CDR2 SASEGT. The V end lost 2 bases, the J end lost 2 bases, and 13 bases lay between the germline ends. Written as DNA, the CDR3 is TGTGCCAGCAGTGAACCCTGGACAGATCCCTACGAGCAGTACTTC. It translates to CASSEPWTDPYEQYF.

The chain employs TRBV6-5 and TRBJ1-5; 7 bases map to TRBD1. The ends lost 11 bases at V and 6 bases at J; junction bases unmatched: 10. This CDR3 is 13 amino acids long. The germline V gene encodes CDR1 MNHEY and CDR2 SVGAGI. Written as DNA, the CDR3 is TGTGCCGTAGAGACAGGGTGGACTCAGCCCCAGCATTTT. Translating gives CAVETGWTQPQHF.

The V and J genes are TRBV3-1 (or the pseudogene TRBV3-2) and TRBJ1-2; D unclear. The CDR3 consists of 15 residues. Trimming removed 1 base from V and 6 bases from J, with 15 bases in between. Germline CDR1 reads LGHDT; CDR2 reads YNNKEL (reference sequence). The CDR3 bases are TGTGCCAGCAGCCAAGGCGCAGCTCGGGGAAATGGCTACACCTTC. This codes for CASSQGAARGNGYTF.

This rearrangement joins TRBV2 to TRBJ2-7; 8 bases are shared with TRBD2. In germline, CDR1 is SNHLY, CDR2 FYNNEI. This CDR3 region has 14 residues. V lost 8 bases and J lost 4; bases outside the gene matches: 10. Written as DNA, the CDR3 is TGTGCCAGCCGTCGAGCGGGAGTCTCTTACGAGCAGTACTTC. Residues: CASRRAGVSYEQYF.

In its sample, this clone was seen a few times. V usage is TRBV18 and J usage is TRBJ1-3; D not resolved. Germline V gene sequence: CDR1 KGHSH, CDR2 LQKENI. Trimming removed 3 bases at V and 0 bases at J, with 6 bases between. CDR3 size: 14 residues. CDR3 protein: CASSPGRSGNTIYF. The DNA of the CDR3 is TGTGCCAGCTCACCGGGCCGCTCTGGAAACACCATATATTTT. Variable domain in full (rest from reference TRBV18 and TRBJ1-3): NAGVMQNPRHLVRRRGQEARLRCSPMKGHSHVYWYRQLPEEGLKFMVYLQKENIIDESGMPKERFSAEFPKEGPSILRIQQVVRGDSAAYFCASSPGRSGNTIYFGEGSWLTVV.

V is TRBV5-1 and J is TRBJ2-1, with 7 bases matching TRBD1. CDR1 and CDR2 from the germline V gene are SGHRS and YFSETQ. The V and J ends lost 2 bases and 4 bases, in that order; junction bases with no gene match: 12. This CDR3 spans 17 amino acids. The CDR3 reads CASSLTGVGEGYNEQFF. CDR3 DNA sequence: TGCGCCAGCAGCTTAACAGGGGTTGGTGAAGGGTACAATGAGCAGTTCTTC. The variable domain in full, with the rest retrieved from reference TRBV5-1 and TRBJ2-1, is KAGVTQTPRYLIKTRGQQVTLSCSPISGHRSVSWYQQTPGQGLQFLFEYFSETQRNKGNFPGRFSGRQFSNSRSEMNVSTLELGDSALYLCASSLTGVGEGYNEQFFGPGTRLTVL.

This chain connects TRBV5-1 to TRBJ2-4, with TRBD2 matching over 13 bases. The length of the CDR3 is 20 residues. Germline V gene sequence: CDR1 SGHRS, CDR2 YFSETQ. Trimming cost V 4 bases and J 1 base; bases outside gene matches: 14. The CDR3 nucleotides read TGCGCCAGCAGCAGGTCTAGCGGACTAGCGGGAGAAAGGGCCAAAAACATTCAGTACTTC. Translation: CASSRSSGLAGERAKNIQYF.

This chain uses TRBV3-1 (or the pseudogene TRBV3-2) with TRBJ1-2; TRBD1 might be the D (5 bases). The V gene lost 2 bases and the J gene lost 4 bases, with 8 bases spanning the gap. Germline values: CDR1 LGHDT, CDR2 YNNKEL (reference sequence). CDR3 length: 13 residues. CDR3 sequence (DNA): TGTGCCAGCAGCCAACAGGGCCTCTATGGCTACACCTTC. This codes for CASSQQGLYGYTF.

The rearrangement links TRBV7-2 to TRBJ1-2, with D uncertain. Between the trimmed V and J ends, which lost 1 base and 4 bases, there was a span of 10 bases. Germline CDR1 reads SGHTA; CDR2 reads FQGNSA. CDR3 size: 14 residues. In DNA, the CDR3 is TGTGCCAGCAGCTTAGAAGGTCAGGTCTATGGCTACACCTTC. Its protein product is CASSLEGQVYGYTF. Drawing the rest from reference TRBV7-2 and TRBJ1-2, the complete variable domain is GAGVSQSPSNKVTEKGKDVELRCDPISGHTALYWYRQSLGQGLEFLIYFQGNSAPDKSGLPSDRFSAERTGGSVSTLTIQRTQQEDSAVYLCASSLEGQVYGYTFGSGTRLTVV.

The rearrangement joins TRBV2 to TRBJ2-5; TRBD2 matches 10 bases. V was clipped by 5 bases and J by 5 bases; unmatched bases: 11. The CDR3 contains 16 residues. CDR1 is SNHLY, CDR2 FYNNEI, per germline. CDR3 loop: CASSPRAGGKMETQYF. CDR3 DNA: TGTGCCAGCAGTCCCCGAGCGGGAGGGAAGATGGAGACCCAGTACTTC.

The chain recombines TRBV6-5 with TRBJ1-5; D unresolved. V shed 7 bases and J shed 4 bases, with 11 bases lying between them. Germline assignment: CDR1 MNHEY and CDR2 SVGAGI. This CDR3 is built from 13 residues. The CDR3 sequence: CASKGGINQPQHF. The CDR3 DNA is TGTGCCAGCAAAGGCGGGATTAATCAGCCCCAGCATTTT.